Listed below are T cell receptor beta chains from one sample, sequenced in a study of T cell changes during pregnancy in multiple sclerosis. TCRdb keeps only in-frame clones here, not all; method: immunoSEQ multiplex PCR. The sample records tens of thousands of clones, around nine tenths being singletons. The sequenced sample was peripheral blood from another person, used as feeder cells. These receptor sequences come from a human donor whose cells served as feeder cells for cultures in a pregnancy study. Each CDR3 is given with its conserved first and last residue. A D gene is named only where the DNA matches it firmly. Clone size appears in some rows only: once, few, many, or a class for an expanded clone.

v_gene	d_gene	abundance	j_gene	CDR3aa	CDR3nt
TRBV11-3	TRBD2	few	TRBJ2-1	CASSPDSGTLGSYNEQFF	TGTGCCAGCAGCCCGGATAGCGGGACTCTCGGCTCCTACAATGAGCAGTTCTTC
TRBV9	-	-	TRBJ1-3	CASSERTGAGSSGNTIYF	TGTGCCAGCAGCGAGAGGACGGGGGCGGGGTCCTCTGGAAACACCATATATTTT
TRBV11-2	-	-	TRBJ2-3	CASSLIPGATDTQYF	TGTGCCAGCAGCTTAATCCCGGGAGCAACAGATACGCAGTATTTT
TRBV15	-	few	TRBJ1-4	CATSGRTANEKLFF	TGTGCCACCAGCGGAAGGACAGCTAATGAAAAACTGTTTTTT
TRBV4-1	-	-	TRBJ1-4	CASSRLGPLGSNEKLFF	TGCGCCAGCAGCCGATTGGGACCTTTGGGCTCTAATGAAAAACTGTTTTTT
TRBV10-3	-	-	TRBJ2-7	CAISGGQTYEQYF	TGTGCCATCAGCGGGGGGCAGACCTACGAGCAGTACTTC
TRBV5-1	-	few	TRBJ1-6	CASSFGRENNSPLHF	TGCGCCAGCAGCTTCGGCAGGGAGAATAATTCACCCCTCCACTTT
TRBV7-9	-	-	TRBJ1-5	CASSLAVHGRSGSNQPQHF	TGTGCCAGCAGCTTAGCCGTCCACGGAAGGAGCGGTAGCAATCAGCCCCAGCATTTT
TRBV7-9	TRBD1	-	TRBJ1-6	CASSPSGQGNSPLHF	TGTGCCAGCAGCCCCTCGGGACAGGGGAATTCACCCCTCCACTTT
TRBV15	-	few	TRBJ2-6	CATSREKGSGANVLTF	TGTGCCACCAGCAGAGAGAAGGGGTCTGGGGCCAACGTCCTGACTTTC
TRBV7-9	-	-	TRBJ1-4	CASSPRYRTASESNEKLFF	TGTGCCAGCAGCCCGAGGTACCGGACAGCTAGCGAGTCTAATGAAAAACTGTTTTTT
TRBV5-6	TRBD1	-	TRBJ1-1	CASSRGTANTEAFF	TGTGCCAGCAGCAGGGGGACAGCGAACACTGAAGCTTTCTTT
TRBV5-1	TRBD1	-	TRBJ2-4	CASSLGYTGENIQYF	TGCGCCAGCAGCTTGGGATATACAGGGGAAAACATTCAGTACTTC
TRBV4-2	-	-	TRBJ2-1	CASSQVRDEQFF	TGTGCCAGCAGCCAAGTGCGGGATGAGCAGTTCTTC
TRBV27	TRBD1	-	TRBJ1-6	CASSPDRAGNSPLHF	TGTGCCAGCAGTCCTGACAGGGCGGGCAATTCACCCCTCCACTTT
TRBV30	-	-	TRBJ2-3	CAWSVGGSGADTQYF	TGTGCCTGGAGTGTTGGGGGGTCAGGAGCAGATACGCAGTATTTT
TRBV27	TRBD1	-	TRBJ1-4	CASRDRGDEKLFF	TGTGCCAGCAGGGACAGGGGGGACGAAAAACTGTTTTTT
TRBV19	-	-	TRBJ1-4	CASSIRGLGEKLFF	TGTGCCAGTAGTATTCGGGGTCTGGGGGAAAAACTGTTTTTT
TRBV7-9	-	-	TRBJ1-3	CASSSIRAGNTIYF	TGTGCCAGCAGCTCGATTAGGGCTGGAAACACCATATATTTT
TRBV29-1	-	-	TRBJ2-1	CSVARTTTNNEQFF	TGCAGCGTTGCCCGGACAACCACCAACAATGAGCAGTTCTTC
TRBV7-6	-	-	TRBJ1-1	CASSYRQEMNTEAFF	TGTGCCAGCAGCTATAGACAGGAGATGAACACTGAAGCTTTCTTT
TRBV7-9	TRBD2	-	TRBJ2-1	CASSSSGRPMNEQFF	TGTGCCAGCAGCTCTAGCGGGAGGCCGATGAATGAGCAGTTCTTC
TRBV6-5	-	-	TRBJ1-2	CGSRDELGHGYTF	TGTGGGTCCCGGGACGAATTAGGACATGGCTACACCTTC
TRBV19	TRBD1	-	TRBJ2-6	CASSLRDRGNLGANVLTF	TGTGCCAGTAGTCTCCGGGACAGGGGAAATCTAGGGGCCAACGTCCTGACTTTC
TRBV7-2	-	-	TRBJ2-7	CASSRWTSGTPYEQYF	TGTGCCAGCAGCCGGTGGACATCCGGCACCCCCTACGAGCAGTACTTC
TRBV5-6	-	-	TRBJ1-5	CASSLRGRLNQPQHF	TGTGCCAGCAGCTTGCGGGGCCGCCTCAATCAGCCCCAGCATTTT
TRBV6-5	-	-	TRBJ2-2	CASQSRDATGELFF	TGTGCCAGCCAATCCCGCGATGCCACCGGGGAGCTGTTTTTT
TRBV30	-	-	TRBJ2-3	CAWSVRQRGDTQYF	TGTGCCTGGAGTGTAAGGCAGAGGGGAGATACGCAGTATTTT
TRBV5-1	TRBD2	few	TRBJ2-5	CASSMGRGGAETQYF	TGCGCCAGCAGCATGGGGCGGGGGGGCGCGGAGACCCAGTACTTC
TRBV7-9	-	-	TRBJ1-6	CASSHPPGELRNSPLHF	TGTGCCAGCAGCCACCCGCCAGGGGAGCTTAGAAATTCACCCCTCCACTTT
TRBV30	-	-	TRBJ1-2	CAWSSLLGAGWNYGYTF	TGTGCCTGGAGTTCCCTGTTGGGGGCGGGCTGGAACTATGGCTACACCTTC
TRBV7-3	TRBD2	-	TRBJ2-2	CASSSTSGSLGELFF	TGTGCCAGCAGCTCTACTAGCGGGAGTCTCGGGGAGCTGTTTTTT
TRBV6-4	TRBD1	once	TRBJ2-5	CASSPGTGSGETQYF	TGTGCCAGCAGTCCCGGGACAGGGAGTGGGGAGACCCAGTACTTC
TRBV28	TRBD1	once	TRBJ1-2	CASSLIWTGGVANYGYTF	TGTGCCAGCAGTTTAATTTGGACAGGGGGGGTGGCTAACTATGGCTACACCTTC
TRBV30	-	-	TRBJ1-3	CAWSVGPGNTIYF	TGTGCCTGGAGTGTAGGACCTGGAAACACCATATATTTT
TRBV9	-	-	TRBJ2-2	CASSERSYTGELFF	TGTGCCAGCAGCGAGAGGTCGTACACCGGGGAGCTGTTTTTT
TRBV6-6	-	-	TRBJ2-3	CASRLSTDTQYF	TGTGCCAGCAGATTAAGCACAGATACGCAGTATTTT
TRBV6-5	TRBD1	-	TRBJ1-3	CASSQTQGTGNTIYF	TGTGCCAGCAGCCAAACACAGGGGACCGGAAACACCATATATTTT
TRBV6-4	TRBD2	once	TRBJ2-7	CASPVDAPGLSSYEQYF	TGTGCCAGCCCGGTTGATGCCCCGGGACTATCCTCCTACGAGCAGTACTTC
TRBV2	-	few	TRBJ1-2	CASSEAGTLSYGYTF	TGTGCCAGCAGTGAGGCCGGGACCTTAAGCTATGGCTACACCTTC